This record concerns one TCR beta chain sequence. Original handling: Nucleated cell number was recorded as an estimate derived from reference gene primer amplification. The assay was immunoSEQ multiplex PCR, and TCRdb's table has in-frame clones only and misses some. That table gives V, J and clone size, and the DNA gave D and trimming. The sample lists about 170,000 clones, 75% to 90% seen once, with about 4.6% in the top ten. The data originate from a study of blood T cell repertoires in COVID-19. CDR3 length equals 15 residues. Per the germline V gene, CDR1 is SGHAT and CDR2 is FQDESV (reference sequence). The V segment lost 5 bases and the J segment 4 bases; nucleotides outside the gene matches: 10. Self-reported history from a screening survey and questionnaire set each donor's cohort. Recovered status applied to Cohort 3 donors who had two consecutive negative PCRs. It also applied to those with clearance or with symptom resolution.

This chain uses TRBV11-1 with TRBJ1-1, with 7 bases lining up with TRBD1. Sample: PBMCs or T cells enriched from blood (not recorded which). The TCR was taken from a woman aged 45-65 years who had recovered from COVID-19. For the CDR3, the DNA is TGTGCCAGCAGCCGCCGGCGACAGGGCGGCACTGAAGCTTTCTTT. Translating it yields CASSRRRQGGTEAFF.